What follows are 31 T cell receptor beta chains derived from one specimen sequenced in a study of CD8 T cells in ankylosing spondylitis. Findings of the study overall: For ankylosing spondylitis blood, a TCR beta motif of seven to nine highly homologous variants appeared characteristic.

TCRdb fed the 5' RACE reads into MiXCR, producing one record per CDR3 protein. The sample yields some 450,000 distinct CDR3 sequences, about a sixth seen once. These receptors' targets are unknown. The sample consisted of blood, either unsorted or a sorted T cell fraction (not recorded which). The source of these receptors is a male donor with ankylosing spondylitis.

This clonotype was counted only a few times. The V and J genes are TRBV6-4 and TRBJ1-2; TRBD1 is a possible D gene (6 bases). The CDR3 sequence is 14 residues long. CDR1 is MRHNA, CDR2 SNTAGT, per germline. V shed 3 bases and J shed 4 bases, with 12 bases lying between them. The CDR3 nucleotides are TGTGCCAGCAGTGAAACAGGGTCGGGCTATGGCTACACCTTC. It yields the protein CASSETGSGYGYTF.

This chain uses TRBV12-3 or TRBV12-4 with TRBJ2-7; D is undetermined. The CDR3 covers 11 residues. V was shortened by 1 base and J by 8 bases, with 6 bases between the two germline ends. The CDR3 loop reads CASSLGAKQYF. CDR3 sequence (DNA): TGTGCCAGCAGTTTAGGTGCGAAGCAGTACTTC.

This clonotype has ten or more counts. The chain links TRBV12-3 or TRBV12-4 to TRBJ2-3; D not resolved. The V end lost 3 bases, the J end lost 5 bases, and 9 bases lay between the germline ends. The CDR3 is made up of 13 amino acids. CDR3 region: CASSFLHGDTQYF. As DNA, the CDR3 is TGTGCCAGCAGTTTTCTTCATGGAGATACGCAGTATTTT.

This clonotype was counted only a few times. This chain uses TRBV20-1 with TRBJ1-1, with D unresolved. CDR1 and CDR2 (germline): DFQATT, SNEGSKA (reference sequence). The CDR3 is made up of 16 amino acids. The ends were cut back, 0 bases at V and 0 bases at J, with 14 bases in the middle. The chain's CDR3 is CSARDAIWALNTEAFF. The CDR3 region has the DNA TGCAGTGCTAGAGATGCAATCTGGGCGTTGAACACTGAAGCTTTCTTT.

This clonotype was seen a handful of times. This chain connects TRBV20-1 to TRBJ2-4; the match to TRBD2 covers 7 bases. After removal of 5 bases from V and 7 bases from J, the junction contained 14 bases not matched to a gene. CDR1 DFQATT and CDR2 SNEGSKA come from the germline V gene (reference sequence). The CDR3 is made up of 15 amino acids. The CDR3 region is CSAFEWVAGGNIQYF. The CDR3 nucleotides read TGCAGTGCTTTCGAATGGGTAGCGGGTGGGAACATTCAGTACTTC.

The CDR3 nucleotides read TGCAGCGCTGTCCGGGACACGTACGAGCAGTACTTC. Its protein is CSAVRDTYEQYF. This chain uses TRBV29-1 with TRBJ2-7; tentative D call: TRBD1 (6 bases). V was clipped by 7 bases and J by 4 bases, with 14 bases between them. This CDR3 is built from 12 residues. Germline V gene data show CDR1 as SQVTM and CDR2 as ANQGSEA.

This clonotype was seen a few times. This sequence joins TRBV12-3 or TRBV12-4 and TRBJ2-1; tentative D call: TRBD2 (5 bases). This CDR3 region has 14 residues. The ends were cut back, 8 bases at V and 1 base at J, with 12 bases in the middle. The CDR3 sequence: CASLMRASYNEQFF. The CDR3, as DNA: TGTGCCAGCCTAATGAGGGCATCCTACAATGAGCAGTTCTTC.

The genes are TRBV25-1 and TRBJ1-2; TRBD1 might be the D (6 bases). Germline CDR1 and CDR2: MGHDK and SYGVNS. The CDR3 length is 13 residues. Deletions cut 2 bases from V and 4 bases from J, with 8 bases between. The CDR3 DNA reads TGTGCCAGCAGTGAAACAGGGATCTATGGCTACACCTTC. It encodes CASSETGIYGYTF.

This chain uses TRBV6-6 with TRBJ1-5; D is unclear. The germline CDR1 and CDR2 sequences are MNHNY and SVGAGI (reference sequence). The V and J ends lost 3 bases and 3 bases respectively, with 6 bases between them. CDR3 length: 13 amino acids. The CDR3 bases are TGTGCCAGCAGTTATACAGACAATCAGCCCCAGCATTTT. Translating gives CASSYTDNQPQHF.

The J gene is TRBJ1-1, the V gene TRBV11-2; 7 bases align to TRBD1. CDR1 and CDR2 (germline): SGHAT, FQNNGV. This CDR3 spans 14 amino acids. Trimming at V came to 1 base and at J to 6 bases, leaving 5 bases not matched to a gene. The CDR3 spells CASSLARDSAEAFF. In nucleotides, the CDR3 is TGTGCCAGCAGCTTAGCCCGGGACAGCGCTGAAGCTTTCTTT.

A few counts support this clonotype. The chain recombines TRBV29-1 with TRBJ1-1; D is unclear. CDR1 and CDR2 (germline): SQVTM, ANQGSEA. V gave up 3 bases and J gave up 2 bases, with 7 bases separating them. The CDR3 runs to 12 residues. The CDR3: CSVDTTNTEAFF. In DNA, the CDR3 is TGCAGCGTTGACACTACAAACACTGAAGCTTTCTTT. The full variable domain, rest sourced from reference TRBV29-1 and TRBJ1-1, is SAVISQKPSRDICQRGTSLTIQCQVDSQVTMMFWYRQQPGQSLTLIATANQGSEATYESGFVIDKFPISRPNLTFSTLTVSNMSPEDSSIYLCSVDTTNTEAFFGQGTRLTVV.

A few counts support this clonotype. V usage is TRBV6-5 and J usage is TRBJ1-1; tentative D call: TRBD1 (6 bases). The CDR3 is 15 amino acids. V shed 2 bases and J shed 0 bases, with 10 bases lying between them. Germline assignment: CDR1 MNHEY and CDR2 SVGAGI. The CDR3 DNA follows: TGTGCCAGCAGTTACGGGGGCATCATGAACACTGAAGCTTTCTTT. It yields the protein CASSYGGIMNTEAFF.

V is TRBV15 and J is TRBJ2-7; unclear D gene. V lost 4 bases and J 2 bases, leaving 6 bases between the germline ends. Germline lookup yields CDR1 LNHNV and CDR2 YYDKDF (reference sequence). The CDR3 is made up of 12 amino acids. The CDR3 protein is CATSTPPYEQYF. The CDR3 bases are TGTGCCACCAGCACCCCGCCCTACGAGCAGTACTTC.

The V gene is TRBV7-3, the J gene TRBJ1-1; no firm D call. The CDR3 consists of 13 residues. Trimming stripped 6 bases from V and 1 base from J, with 9 bases between. Germline values: CDR1 SGHTA, CDR2 FQGTGA. Here the CDR3 reads CASRLTGNTEAFF. The DNA of the CDR3 is TGTGCCAGCAGACTTACCGGGAACACTGAAGCTTTCTTT. Full variable domain (outside the CDR3, taken from reference TRBV7-3 and TRBJ1-1): GAGVSQTPSNKVTEKGKYVELRCDPISGHTALYWYRQSLGQGPEFLIYFQGTGAADDSGLPNDRFFAVRPEGSVSTLKIQRTERGDSAVYLCASRLTGNTEAFFGQGTRLTVV.

J is TRBJ2-3 and V is TRBV15, with D perhaps matching TRBD1 (7 bases). The CDR3 totals 14 residues. The V and J ends lost 6 bases and 3 bases respectively, with 13 bases between them. Germline CDR1 reads LNHNV; CDR2 reads YYDKDF (reference sequence). Here the CDR3 reads CATREGARTDTQYF. For the CDR3, the DNA is TGTGCCACCAGGGAGGGGGCGCGGACAGATACGCAGTATTTT. Complete variable domain (other parts from reference TRBV15 and TRBJ2-3): DAMVIQNPRYQVTQFGKPVTLSCSQTLNHNVMYWYQQKSSQAPKLLFHYYDKDFNNEADTPDNFQSRRPNTSFCFLDIRSPGLGDTAMYLCATREGARTDTQYFGPGTRLTVL.

Only a few counts were recorded for this clonotype. This chain links TRBV5-1 with TRBJ2-3, with 7 bases lining up with TRBD2. Germline CDR1 and CDR2: SGHRS and YFSETQ. The trim removed 3 bases at V and 0 bases at J, leaving 7 bases unmatched. The CDR3 covers 16 residues. The CDR3 sequence: CASSSGGLPSTDTQYF. DNA of the CDR3: TGCGCCAGCAGCTCGGGGGGACTACCCAGCACAGATACGCAGTATTTT. Filled out from reference TRBV5-1 and TRBJ2-3, the complete variable domain reads KAGVTQTPRYLIKTRGQQVTLSCSPISGHRSVSWYQQTPGQGLQFLFEYFSETQRNKGNFPGRFSGRQFSNSRSEMNVSTLELGDSALYLCASSSGGLPSTDTQYFGPGTRLTVL.

The chain combines TRBV7-3 with TRBJ2-1, with D unresolved. The CDR3 length is 15 residues. V was pared by 2 bases and J by 6 bases, with 14 bases between. Germline V gene sequence: CDR1 SGHTA, CDR2 FQGTGA. The CDR3 bases are TGTGCCAGCAGCTTAGGTGGGAAGGGCCTCAATGAGCAGTTCTTC. It yields the protein CASSLGGKGLNEQFF.

This rearrangement joins TRBV7-9 to TRBJ2-3; 9 nucleotides line up with TRBD2. This CDR3 has 16 amino acids. The germline gives CDR1 SEHNR, CDR2 FQNEAQ (reference sequence). V trimming: 5 bases; J trimming: 0 bases; junction bases outside the gene matches: 6. CDR3 sequence: CASSPRTSESTDTQYF. CDR3 coding DNA: TGTGCCAGCAGCCCCCGGACTAGCGAGAGCACAGATACGCAGTATTTT.

The chain employs TRBV6-1 and TRBJ2-1, with 7 bases identical to TRBD2. The V segment lost 6 bases and the J segment 2 bases; nucleotides outside the gene matches: 7. The CDR3 has 15 amino acids. CDR1 is MNHNS and CDR2 is SASEGT in the germline V gene. The CDR3: CASSRSGITYNEQFF. CDR3 DNA: TGTGCCAGCAGCCGAAGCGGGATAACCTACAATGAGCAGTTCTTC.

This clonotype was observed a few times. The V and J genes are TRBV5-6 and TRBJ2-3; perhaps TRBD1 as D (6 bases). V lost 8 bases to trimming and J lost 5 bases, with 18 bases between them. Germline CDR1 and CDR2: SGHDT and YYEEEE. CDR3 length: 14 residues. This CDR3 is CASDTGKGRDTQYF. As DNA, the CDR3 is TGTGCCAGTGACACAGGGAAAGGACGAGATACGCAGTATTTT.

The chain joins TRBV10-3 to TRBJ2-7; TRBD1 matches at 9 bases. This CDR3 spans 16 amino acids. CDR1 is ENHRY, CDR2 SYGVKD, per germline. The ends lost 0 bases at V and 3 bases at J; junction bases unmatched: 6. For the CDR3, the DNA is TGTGCCATCAGTGAGTCGATGACAGGGGGGTTCTACGAGCAGTACTTC. This sequence encodes CAISESMTGGFYEQYF.

The sample holds a few counts of this clonotype. The chain employs TRBV3-1 and TRBJ2-1, with 7 bases that match TRBD2. The CDR3 extends over 17 amino acids. In germline, CDR1 is LGHDT, CDR2 YNNKEL (reference sequence). Losses at the gene ends were 1 base for V and 8 bases for J; bases not matched to a gene: 14. CDR3: CASSQVLSGLNSHEQFF. Written as DNA, the CDR3 is TGTGCCAGCAGCCAAGTTCTTTCGGGACTAAACTCTCATGAGCAGTTCTTC.

There are many counts of this clonotype. The rearrangement joins TRBV20-1 to TRBJ2-7; D gene unclear. Germline V gives CDR1 DFQATT, CDR2 SNEGSKA (reference sequence). Trimming pared 3 bases from V and 1 base from J, leaving 7 bases between. CDR3 size: 12 residues. In nucleotides, the CDR3 is TGCAGTGCTAGGTCCTCTTCCTACGAGCAGTACTTC. Its translation: CSARSSSYEQYF.

This clonotype has more than one count but fewer than ten. The chain carries TRBV24-1 and TRBJ2-5; D unclear. CDR1 KGHDR and CDR2 SFDVKD come from the germline V gene. The CDR3 totals 13 residues. V was trimmed by 3 bases and J by 0 bases, leaving 4 bases between them. CDR3 loop: CATSDPYQETQYF. The CDR3 DNA follows: TGTGCCACCAGTGATCCGTACCAAGAGACCCAGTACTTC.

This chain joins TRBV20-1 and TRBJ2-7, with D possibly TRBD1 on 5 matching bases. The CDR3 extends over 13 amino acids. The germline gives CDR1 DFQATT, CDR2 SNEGSKA (reference sequence). V was clipped by 6 bases and J by 2 bases, with 14 bases between them. The CDR3 spells CSALPTETYEQYF. CDR3 sequence (DNA): TGCAGTGCACTACCGACAGAGACCTACGAGCAGTACTTC.

This chain links TRBV9 with TRBJ1-1; D is perhaps TRBD1 (5 bases). V lost 3 bases to trimming and J lost 1 base, with 13 bases between them. The CDR3 runs 15 residues. The germline V gene encodes CDR1 SGDLS and CDR2 YYNGEE. This CDR3 reads CASSDWPGPNTEAFF. The CDR3 DNA sequence: TGTGCCAGCAGCGACTGGCCGGGACCGAACACTGAAGCTTTCTTT.

The CDR3 loop reads CASSREYYNEQFF. DNA of the CDR3: TGTGCCAGCAGTCGGGAGTACTACAATGAGCAGTTCTTC. The genes are TRBV2 and TRBJ2-1, with D possibly being TRBD2 (6 bases). The CDR3 sequence is 13 residues long. Germline assignment: CDR1 SNHLY and CDR2 FYNNEI. V dropped 5 bases and J dropped 3 bases, with 8 bases sitting between them.

The V call is TRBV5-1, the J call TRBJ1-2; no clear D. CDR3 length: 14 residues. Germline V gene data show CDR1 as SGHRS and CDR2 as YFSETQ. V gave up 6 bases and J gave up 7 bases, with 19 bases separating them. Here the CDR3 reads CASNRTEDMSGYTF. The CDR3 DNA follows: TGCGCCAGCAATCGAACGGAAGACATGTCTGGCTACACCTTC.

The V gene is TRBV5-1, the J gene TRBJ2-4; D unclear. Germline loops: CDR1 SGHRS, CDR2 YFSETQ. This CDR3 contains 14 residues. V shed 4 bases and J shed 0 bases, with 8 bases lying between them. CDR3 in amino acids: CASSEELAKNIQYF. CDR3 DNA: TGCGCCAGCAGCGAGGAGCTAGCCAAAAACATTCAGTACTTC.

This clonotype was recorded once. The chain recombines TRBV29-1 with TRBJ1-1; D is uncertain. CDR1 and CDR2 from the germline V gene are SQVTM and ANQGSEA. The V and J ends lost 1 base and 10 bases respectively, with 13 bases between them. This CDR3 is built from 12 residues. The CDR3 protein is CSVEASQTIAFF. The CDR3 nucleotides read TGCAGCGTTGAAGCGAGCCAGACAATAGCTTTCTTT.

This chain uses TRBV20-1 with TRBJ2-1; 7 positions match TRBD1. The germline gives CDR1 DFQATT, CDR2 SNEGSKA (reference sequence). The CDR3 consists of 14 residues. Trimming cost V 2 bases and J 1 base; bases outside gene matches: 2. CDR3 residues: CSARLQGSYNEQFF. The CDR3 DNA reads as TGCAGTGCTAGACTACAGGGGTCCTACAATGAGCAGTTCTTC.